The 15 T cell receptor beta chains below were found in one sample sequenced in a study of OX40 agonist ivuxolimab in advanced cancers. Profiled with immunoSEQ multiplex PCR; TCRdb holds only in-frame clones, not every one. The profile shows about 80,000 clones, approximately 92% of them singletons. Sequences were derived from CD4+ or CD8+ T cells sorted from blood, sampled in a trial of the OX40 agonist ivuxolimab. These receptors came from an adult with an advanced solid tumor such as melanoma, head and neck, liver or kidney cancer.

CDR3 DNA: TGTGCCAGCAGCAAATCTCGGGGTTTCCGGGAGCAGTTCTTC. It encodes CASSKSRGFREQFF. The chain couples TRBV21-1 to TRBJ2-1; the table names TRBD2, a call not compared with the DNA. TRBV21-1 is labeled a pseudogene. This CDR3 contains 14 residues.

The chain joins TRBV7-8 to TRBJ1-5; 8 bases map to TRBD1. CDR1 and CDR2 from the germline V gene are SGHVS and FQNEAQ. The CDR3 sequence is 14 residues long. Germline trimming cut 5 bases from V and 4 bases from J; bases unmatched to any gene: 4. The CDR3, as DNA: TGTGCCAGCAGCCCCCAGGGGGCGAATCAGCCCCAGCATTTT. Its translation: CASSPQGANQPQHF. Full variable domain (remainder filled in from reference TRBV7-8 and TRBJ1-5): GAGVSQSPRYKVAKRGQDVALRCDPISGHVSLFWYQQALGQGPEFLTYFQNEAQLDKSGLPSDRFFAERPEGSVSTLKIQRTQQEDSAVYLCASSPQGANQPQHFGDGTRLSIL.

The V and J genes are TRBV18 and TRBJ2-7, with 9 bases that match TRBD1. Germline trimming cut 3 bases from V and 4 bases from J; bases unmatched to any gene: 7. The CDR3 is 15 residues long. Germline-derived CDR1 and CDR2 are KGHSH and LQKENI. The CDR3: CASSPTGGPEYEQYF. CDR3 sequence (DNA): TGTGCCAGCTCACCCACAGGGGGCCCCGAGTACGAGCAGTACTTC.

The chain combines TRBV9 with TRBJ2-1, with D perhaps matching TRBD2 (6 bases). The CDR3 covers 17 residues. Germline V gene lookup returns CDR1 SGDLS and CDR2 YYNGEE. Between the trimmed V and J ends, which lost 4 bases and 0 bases, there was a span of 17 bases. The CDR3 sequence is CASSHPLTGSSYNEQFF. The CDR3 coding sequence is TGTGCCAGCAGCCACCCTTTGACCGGGAGCTCCTACAATGAGCAGTTCTTC. The variable domain in full, completed from reference TRBV9 and TRBJ2-1, reads DSGVTQTPKHLITATGQRVTLRCSPRSGDLSVYWYQQSLDQGLQFLIQYYNGEERAKGNILERFSAQQFPDLHSELNLSSLELGDSALYFCASSHPLTGSSYNEQFFGPGTRLTVL.

This clone turned up a few times. Other DNA sequences in this specimen translate into the identical CDR3. The rearrangement links TRBV11-2 to TRBJ1-2; 7 nucleotides match TRBD1. The CDR3 has 13 amino acids. Per germline, CDR1 SGHAT and CDR2 FQNNGV. V shed 5 bases and J 5 bases; nucleotides not matched to a gene: 5. The CDR3 DNA is TGTGCCAGCAGCCCTGACAGGGATTATGGCTACACCTTC. This sequence encodes CASSPDRDYGYTF.

This clone was observed a single time. J is TRBJ2-3 and V is TRBV7-3, with D maybe TRBD2 (6 bases). V lost 5 bases and J lost 10, with 19 bases in between. CDR1 and CDR2 from the germline V gene are SGHTA and FQGTGA. CDR3 length: 14 residues. The CDR3 protein is CASSPRRGGGSQYF. In DNA, the CDR3 is TGTGCCAGCAGCCCCCGCCGGGGAGGAGGGTCGCAGTATTTT.

The rearrangement links TRBV6-5 to TRBJ1-2; D is unresolved. This CDR3 has 14 amino acids. Trimming stripped 2 bases from V and 2 bases from J, with 9 bases between. Germline assignment: CDR1 MNHEY and CDR2 SVGAGI. The CDR3 DNA follows: TGTGCCAGCAGTTACCACGGTGGGAACTATGGCTACACCTTC. Translated, it gives CASSYHGGNYGYTF.

The chain uses TRBV28 and TRBJ2-6; D gene ambiguous. The germline CDR1 and CDR2 sequences are MDHEN and SYDVKM. CDR3 size: 15 residues. Trimming cost V 6 bases and J 2 bases, with 11 bases left between them. The CDR3 DNA follows: TGTGCCAGCAGATCTCACCCGCCTGGGGCCAACGTCCTGACTTTC. As protein: CASRSHPPGANVLTF.

V gene TRBV5-1 combines with J gene TRBJ2-5; the match to TRBD1 covers 10 bases. Germline lookup yields CDR1 SGHRS and CDR2 YFSETQ. Trimming removed 5 bases from V and 4 bases from J; junction bases left unmatched: 8. The CDR3 has 15 residues. The CDR3, as DNA: TGCGCCAGCAGAGAGGGACAGGGGAACGGAGAGACCCAGTACTTC. This gives the protein CASREGQGNGETQYF.

This chain links TRBV7-9 with TRBJ1-1, with TRBD1 matching 8 bases. V gave up 5 bases and J gave up 4 bases; unmatched junction bases: 6. The CDR3 runs 14 residues. Germline CDR1 reads SEHNR; CDR2 reads FQNEAQ (reference sequence). The DNA for the CDR3 is TGTGCCAGCAGCCCCGGACAGGGTGGCACTGAAGCTTTCTTT. Translating gives CASSPGQGGTEAFF. The full variable domain, rest sourced from reference TRBV7-9 and TRBJ1-1, is DTGVSQNPRHKITKRGQNVTFRCDPISEHNRLYWYRQTLGQGPEFLTYFQNEAQLEKSRLLSDRFSAERPKGSFSTLEIQRTEQGDSAMYLCASSPGQGGTEAFFGQGTRLTVV.

This chain uses TRBV27 with TRBJ2-3; D is undetermined. Germline V gives CDR1 MNHEY, CDR2 SMNVEV (reference sequence). The CDR3 is 15 amino acids. V was pared by 9 bases and J by 2 bases, with 18 bases between. CDR3 amino acids: CASAASRMYTDTQYF. As DNA, the CDR3 is TGTGCCAGTGCAGCGTCGCGGATGTACACAGATACGCAGTATTTT.

The chain combines TRBV10-1 with TRBJ2-1, with 8 bases aligning to TRBD2. The CDR3 is 13 residues long. Looked up from germline, CDR1 is WNHNN and CDR2 is SYGVQD (reference sequence). Germline trimming cut 4 bases from V and 8 bases from J; bases unmatched to any gene: 4. The CDR3 DNA reads TGCGCCAGCAGTGTTAAACTAGCGGATGAGCAGTTCTTC. Residues: CASSVKLADEQFF.

This clone was recorded a few times. The CDR3 here is CASSLGRSNQPQHF. DNA for the CDR3: TGTGCCAGCAGCTTAGGCCGAAGCAATCAGCCCCAGCATTTT. The chain joins TRBV7-9 to TRBJ1-5; D remains unclear. The germline V and J ends were trimmed by 1 base and 1 base, with 5 bases remaining between them. The CDR3 consists of 14 residues. The germline gives CDR1 SEHNR, CDR2 FQNEAQ (reference sequence).

J is TRBJ2-5 and V is TRBV5-6; D is unresolved. Between the trimmed V and J ends, which lost 3 bases and 5 bases, there was a span of 8 bases. Germline lookup yields CDR1 SGHDT and CDR2 YYEEEE. This CDR3 comprises 12 residues. Here the CDR3 reads CASSSGMETQYF. CDR3 nucleotides: TGTGCCAGCAGCTCAGGTATGGAGACCCAGTACTTC.

The chain uses TRBV7-2 and TRBJ2-5, with a tentative D call TRBD1 (7 bases). V was cut by 3 bases and J by 3 bases, with 14 bases left in between. CDR3 length: 15 residues. CDR1 is SGHTA and CDR2 is FQGNSA in the germline V gene. The CDR3 region is CASSFSSRGEETQYF. The CDR3, as DNA: TGTGCCAGCAGCTTTTCAAGCAGGGGGGAAGAGACCCAGTACTTC.